Listed here are 8 T cell receptor beta chains from one sample, sequenced in a study of CD8+ T cells in alopecia areata. RNA was isolated and reverse transcribed to cDNA, the sequencing template. TCRdb's copy holds only in-frame clones and misses some; the assay was immunoSEQ multiplex PCR. The sample yields roughly 250,000 clones, about 68% seen once. Sequencing was performed on CD4+ T cells sorted from blood, taken at week 0. These receptors were obtained from a human donor with alopecia areata.

This clone was counted a few times. This rearrangement joins TRBV6-5 to TRBJ2-1; D possibly matches TRBD1 or TRBD2 (6 bases each). Deletions cut 6 bases from V and 8 bases from J, with 8 bases between. Per germline, CDR1 MNHEY and CDR2 SVGAGI. The length of the CDR3 is 11 residues. The CDR3 sequence: CASREGDEQFF. The CDR3, as DNA: TGTGCCAGCAGGGAGGGGGATGAGCAGTTCTTC.

The chain has TRBV29-1 and TRBJ1-1; D ambiguous. Deletions cut 4 bases from V and 0 bases from J, with 12 bases between. Per the germline V gene, CDR1 is SQVTM and CDR2 is ANQGSEA. The CDR3 is made up of 14 amino acids. In DNA form, the CDR3 reads TGCAGCGTTGCTATGGTGTTGATGAACACTGAAGCTTTCTTT. Its protein is CSVAMVLMNTEAFF.

CDR3 DNA sequence: TGTGCCAGCAGCCGGGACAATCCAAGTGGCTACACCTTC. The encoded protein is CASSRDNPSGYTF. The rearrangement links TRBV7-9 to TRBJ1-2; possibly TRBD1 for D (6 bases). V was cut by 5 bases and J by 7 bases, with 14 bases left in between. This CDR3 comprises 13 residues. Germline V gene lookup returns CDR1 SEHNR and CDR2 FQNEAQ (reference sequence).

This clone was counted between two and nine times. The chain uses TRBV30 and TRBJ1-2; TRBD1 might be the D (5 bases). Per germline, CDR1 GTSNPN and CDR2 SVGIG (reference sequence). The germline V and J ends were trimmed by 6 bases and 2 bases, with 16 bases remaining between them. The CDR3 runs 14 residues. For the CDR3, the DNA is TGTGCCTGTTACCCCCCGACAGAGAACTATGGCTACACCTTC. Its translation: CACYPPTENYGYTF.

This clone was seen only a few times. Other DNA sequences in this specimen translate into the identical CDR3. J is TRBJ2-7 and V is TRBV6-5; 8 bases are shared with TRBD1. The CDR3 is 11 amino acids. Germline CDR1 reads MNHEY; CDR2 reads SVGAGI. The trim removed 5 bases at V and 6 bases at J, leaving 0 bases unmatched. CDR3 sequence (DNA): TGTGCCAGCAGTGACAGGGGCGAGCAGTACTTC. This sequence encodes CASSDRGEQYF.

The V and J genes are TRBV4-1 and TRBJ1-5; tentative D call: TRBD1 (5 bases). The CDR3 contains 17 residues. V lost 0 bases and J 0 bases, leaving 12 bases between the germline ends. Looked up from germline, CDR1 is MGHRA and CDR2 is YSYEKL. In DNA form, the CDR3 reads TGCGCCAGCAGCCAAGAAATCACACAGGCTAGCAATCAGCCCCAGCATTTT. Protein sequence: CASSQEITQASNQPQHF.

This clone was seen a single time. The chain joins TRBV4-3 to TRBJ2-2; 10 bases agree with TRBD1. The CDR3 length is 17 residues. Unmatched junction bases numbered 10, after V lost 4 bases and J lost 5 bases. The V gene's germline CDR1 is LGHNA and CDR2 YSLEER. CDR3: CASSLRPTGGKTGELFF. The CDR3 bases are TGCGCCAGCAGCCTCCGCCCGACAGGGGGCAAAACCGGGGAGCTGTTTTTT.

The CDR3 loop reads CASSYRGGNYGYTF. DNA of the CDR3: TGTGCCAGCAGTTACCGCGGCGGGAACTATGGCTACACCTTC. This rearrangement joins TRBV6-5 to TRBJ1-2; D not certain. Trimming stripped 2 bases from V and 2 bases from J, with 9 bases between. The CDR3 covers 14 residues. CDR1 is MNHEY and CDR2 is SVGAGI in the germline V gene.